The rows below give T cell receptor beta chains drawn from one sample of a study of blood T cell repertoires in COVID-19. TCRdb's copy holds only in-frame clones and misses some; the assay was immunoSEQ multiplex PCR. Here the sample spans 25,000 to 30,000 clones, roughly 90% being singletons. The sequencing sample was made of peripheral blood. Every receptor here comes from a human donor in a cohort sampled during active COVID-19. The CDR3 runs from the conserved cysteine through the conserved F or W. A D gene is named only where the DNA matches it firmly. Clone size is shown for a subset of rows, as once, few, many or a class of expanded clone.

d_call: TRBD1
clone_size: .
v_call: TRBV9
j_call: TRBJ1-4
cdr3_aa: CASSVTQGATNEKLFF
cdr3_nt: TGTGCCAGCAGCGTAACCCAGGGGGCAACTAATGAAAAACTGTTTTTT

d_call: TRBD1
clone_size: .
v_call: TRBV6-5
j_call: TRBJ2-7
cdr3_aa: CASSYGQEFRSYEQYF
cdr3_nt: TGTGCCAGCAGTTACGGACAGGAGTTTAGGTCCTACGAGCAGTACTTC

d_call: TRBD1
clone_size: .
v_call: TRBV2
j_call: TRBJ2-1
cdr3_aa: CASKRGQGVAYNEQFF
cdr3_nt: TGTGCCAGCAAGAGGGGACAGGGTGTAGCCTACAATGAGCAGTTCTTC

d_call: .
clone_size: few
v_call: TRBV11-2
j_call: TRBJ2-5
cdr3_aa: CASSFPNQETQYF
cdr3_nt: TGTGCCAGCAGCTTCCCTAACCAAGAGACCCAGTACTTC

d_call: TRBD1
clone_size: .
v_call: TRBV15
j_call: TRBJ2-2
cdr3_aa: CATARTGDTGELFF
cdr3_nt: TGTGCCACCGCCCGGACAGGGGACACCGGGGAGCTGTTTTTT

d_call: TRBD2
clone_size: .
v_call: TRBV5-5
j_call: TRBJ2-2
cdr3_aa: CASSLVIAGGSANTGELFF
cdr3_nt: TGTGCCAGCAGCTTGGTGATAGCGGGGGGCTCGGCGAACACCGGGGAGCTGTTTTTT

d_call: TRBD2
clone_size: .
v_call: TRBV2
j_call: TRBJ2-3
cdr3_aa: CASSTSATDTQYF
cdr3_nt: TGTGCCAGCAGCACTAGCGCCACAGATACGCAGTATTTT

d_call: .
clone_size: .
v_call: TRBV2
j_call: TRBJ1-5
cdr3_aa: CASSAISGPNQPQHF
cdr3_nt: TGTGCCAGCAGCGCCATCAGCGGGCCCAATCAGCCCCAGCATTTT

d_call: TRBD1
clone_size: once
v_call: TRBV5-4
j_call: TRBJ1-2
cdr3_aa: CASSFRGPVYGYTF
cdr3_nt: TGTGCCAGCAGCTTCAGGGGGCCGGTCTATGGCTACACCTTC

d_call: .
clone_size: .
v_call: TRBV27
j_call: TRBJ2-3
cdr3_aa: CASSDVGALTDTQYF
cdr3_nt: TGTGCCAGCAGTGACGTGGGGGCCCTCACAGATACGCAGTATTTT

d_call: .
clone_size: once
v_call: TRBV10-1
j_call: TRBJ2-3
cdr3_aa: CASSELADTQYF
cdr3_nt: TGCGCCAGCAGTGAATTGGCCGATACGCAGTATTTT

d_call: .
clone_size: .
v_call: TRBV19
j_call: TRBJ2-7
cdr3_aa: CATKQGSYEQYF
cdr3_nt: TGTGCCACTAAACAGGGATCCTACGAGCAGTACTTC

d_call: .
clone_size: .
v_call: TRBV7-9
j_call: TRBJ1-1
cdr3_aa: CASSLVGRENTEAFF
cdr3_nt: TGTGCCAGCAGCTTAGTCGGCAGGGAGAACACTGAAGCTTTCTTT

d_call: TRBD1
clone_size: .
v_call: TRBV2
j_call: TRBJ1-2
cdr3_aa: CASSVGQHGYTF
cdr3_nt: TGTGCCAGCAGTGTGGGACAGCATGGCTACACCTTC

d_call: TRBD1
clone_size: .
v_call: TRBV7-3
j_call: TRBJ2-6
cdr3_aa: CASSLTPGQEFSGANVLTF
cdr3_nt: TGTGCCAGCAGCTTGACGCCGGGACAGGAATTCTCTGGGGCCAACGTCCTGACTTTC

d_call: TRBD1
clone_size: .
v_call: TRBV5-1
j_call: TRBJ2-7
cdr3_aa: CASSSTRQGDYEQYF
cdr3_nt: TGCGCCAGCAGCTCCACCCGACAGGGGGACTACGAGCAGTACTTC

d_call: .
clone_size: .
v_call: TRBV11-2
j_call: TRBJ2-7
cdr3_aa: CASSLGSGNSYEQYF
cdr3_nt: TGTGCCAGCAGTCTGGGGAGCGGTAACTCCTACGAGCAGTACTTC

d_call: .
clone_size: .
v_call: TRBV18
j_call: TRBJ2-3
cdr3_aa: CASSLGGSDTDTQYF
cdr3_nt: TGTGCCAGCTCACTCGGGGGATCCGATACAGATACGCAGTATTTT

d_call: .
clone_size: .
v_call: TRBV4-1
j_call: TRBJ2-1
cdr3_aa: CASTVEPGWNEQFF
cdr3_nt: TGCGCCAGCACCGTCGAACCGGGTTGGAATGAGCAGTTCTTC